What follows are 25 T cell receptor beta chains derived from one specimen sequenced in a study of patients and donors after allogeneic stem cell transplantation. Each CDR3 protein gets one entry after TCRdb re-called the RT-PCR reads with MiXCR. Among 2,500 to 3,500 distinct CDR3 sequences listed, about 5.4% were seen once. The sample was blood, either unsorted or a sorted T cell fraction (not recorded which). These receptors originate from a human donor who was either an allogeneic HSCT recipient or a stem cell or donor lymphocyte infusion donor (not recorded which). It is not recorded whose cells these are; they may come from a transplant donor.

This clonotype is classed as medium-sized (0.01 to 0.1%). The rearrangement links TRBV4-3 to TRBJ2-7; 7 bases map to TRBD2. Germline V CDR1 and CDR2: LGHNA, YSLEER. This CDR3 is 13 amino acids long. The ends lost 3 bases at V and 4 bases at J; junction bases unmatched: 3. The CDR3 DNA reads TGCGCCAGCAGCCACCGGGAGGCTTACGAGCAGTACTTC. It encodes CASSHREAYEQYF.

Judged by abundance, this clonotype is medium-sized. The chain recombines TRBV3-1 with TRBJ2-7, with TRBD2 identical over 10 bases. Germline lookup yields CDR1 LGHDT and CDR2 YNNKEL (reference sequence). The CDR3 has 13 residues. Losses at the gene ends were 4 bases for V and 3 bases for J; bases not matched to a gene: 0. CDR3 bases: TGTGCCAGCAGCCGACTAGCGGGCTACGAGCAGTACTTC. This translates into CASSRLAGYEQYF.

The J gene is TRBJ1-2, the V gene TRBV11-2; 7 bases are a match to TRBD1. The CDR3 has 16 residues. Germline V gene data show CDR1 as SGHAT and CDR2 as FQNNGV. V shed 2 bases and J 1 base; nucleotides not matched to a gene: 7. The CDR3 is CASSLKTGIDNYGYTF. In DNA, the CDR3 is TGTGCCAGCAGCTTAAAGACAGGGATTGATAACTATGGCTACACCTTC. The full variable domain, rest sourced from reference TRBV11-2 and TRBJ1-2, is EAGVAQSPRYKIIEKRQSVAFWCNPISGHATLYWYQQILGQGPKLLIQFQNNGVVDDSQLPKDRFSAERLKGVDSTLKIQPAKLEDSAVYLCASSLKTGIDNYGYTFGSGTRLTVV.

By sample share, this clonotype is medium-sized. The CDR3 here is CASSWDKNNEQFF. CDR3 sequence (DNA): TGTGCCAGCAGTTGGGACAAAAACAATGAGCAGTTCTTC. The chain links TRBV7-9 to TRBJ2-1, with TRBD1 as a possible D gene (6 bases). V lost 6 bases and J lost 5, with 11 bases in between. Per the germline V gene, CDR1 is SEHNR and CDR2 is FQNEAQ (reference sequence). This CDR3 contains 13 residues.

This clonotype is termed medium-sized. The chain joins TRBV5-1 to TRBJ2-7; 8 bases agree with TRBD2. This CDR3 is built from 16 residues. Germline V lookup: CDR1 SGHRS, CDR2 YFSETQ. With 0 bases clipped from V and 5 bases from J, the junction kept 10 bases outside the gene matches. This CDR3 reads CASSLALAGIGNEQYF. CDR3 nucleotides: TGCGCCAGCAGCTTGGCCTTAGCGGGAATCGGCAACGAGCAGTACTTC.

Sample share makes this clonotype medium-sized (0.01 to 0.1%). The chain uses TRBV3-2 and TRBJ2-1. TRBV3-2 is a listed pseudogene. The CDR3 sequence is 11 residues long. CDR3 region: CASSQVFRAFF. For the CDR3, the DNA is TGTGCCAGCAGCCAAGTTTTCCGAGCCTTCTTC.

The chain employs TRBV7-2 and TRBJ2-5; no definite D call. Germline CDR1 and CDR2: SGHTA and FQGNSA. The CDR3 loop spans 14 amino acids. V shed 1 base and J shed 1 base, with 7 bases lying between them. The CDR3 is CASSLVHSQETQYF. The CDR3 bases are TGTGCCAGCAGCTTAGTCCACTCCCAAGAGACCCAGTACTTC.

This clonotype has only a few counts. This rearrangement joins TRBV6-1 to TRBJ2-2; 10 bases align to TRBD1. CDR3 length equals 15 residues. Trimming at V came to 6 bases and at J to 5 bases, leaving 6 bases not matched to a gene. CDR1 and CDR2 (germline): MNHNS, SASEGT. CDR3 sequence reads: CASRPGQGRTGELFF. The CDR3 nucleotides read TGTGCCAGCAGGCCGGGACAGGGGAGGACCGGGGAGCTGTTTTTT.

This clonotype was recorded a few times. This chain links TRBV29-1 with TRBJ1-2, with TRBD1 matching 8 bases. The ends lost 3 bases at V and 8 bases at J; junction bases unmatched: 5. Germline V gene lookup returns CDR1 SQVTM and CDR2 ANQGSEA. The CDR3 has 12 amino acids. The CDR3 DNA reads as TGCAGCGTTGAGGCCCCAGGGGGCGGCTACACCTTC. Encoded protein: CSVEAPGGGYTF.

This clonotype is medium-sized within its sample. V and J are TRBV27 and TRBJ2-2; D perhaps matches TRBD1 (5 bases). V was cut by 8 bases and J by 4 bases, with 11 bases left in between. Germline CDR1 reads MNHEY; CDR2 reads SMNVEV (reference sequence). This CDR3 has 13 amino acids. CDR3 protein: CASGYRPTGELFF. The CDR3 DNA follows: TGTGCCAGCGGTTACAGGCCCACCGGGGAGCTGTTTTTT.

V and J are TRBV7-2 and TRBJ2-3; D not certain. The CDR3 consists of 15 residues. Trimming removed 5 bases at V and 1 base at J, with 13 bases between. Germline CDR1 SGHTA, CDR2 FQGNSA. The CDR3: CASSPRMARTDTQYF. DNA for the CDR3: TGTGCCAGCAGCCCGAGGATGGCCCGCACAGATACGCAGTATTTT. Using reference TRBV7-2 and TRBJ2-3 for the parts outside the CDR3, the full variable domain is GAGVSQSPSNKVTEKGKDVELRCDPISGHTALYWYRQSLGQGLEFLIYFQGNSAPDKSGLPSDRFSAERTGGSVSTLTIQRTQQEDSAVYLCASSPRMARTDTQYFGPGTRLTVL.

This rearrangement joins TRBV6-5 to TRBJ2-7; TRBD2 agrees at 11 bases. CDR3 length: 15 amino acids. J lost 1 base, V lost 5 bases, and 4 bases had no gene match. CDR1 is MNHEY and CDR2 is SVGAGI in the germline V gene. The CDR3 protein is CASSGASGGSYEQYF. The CDR3 DNA is TGTGCCAGCAGTGGAGCTAGCGGGGGGTCCTACGAGCAGTACTTC.

The chain employs TRBV7-8 and TRBJ2-4, with 9 positions matching TRBD1. Germline CDR1 is SGHVS and CDR2 is FQNEAQ. With V trimmed by 4 bases and J by 1 base, 5 bases remained unmatched. The CDR3 is made up of 16 amino acids. The DNA of the CDR3 is TGTGCCAGCAGCTCGGGACAGGGAACGGCCAAAAACATTCAGTACTTC. Amino acid sequence: CASSSGQGTAKNIQYF.

This clonotype is medium-sized (0.01 to 0.1%) within its sample. The rearrangement joins TRBV7-2 to TRBJ2-7; weak D call: TRBD2 (7 bases). The CDR3 spans 13 residues. Between the trimmed V and J ends, which lost 6 bases and 4 bases, there was a span of 13 bases. CDR1 SGHTA and CDR2 FQGNSA come from the germline V gene. CDR3 loop: CASSPKGGYEQYF. The CDR3 DNA reads as TGTGCCAGCAGTCCAAAGGGGGGGTACGAGCAGTACTTC.

This clonotype was found a few times. The V call is TRBV30, the J call TRBJ2-7; 7 nucleotides line up with TRBD2. Germline V lookup: CDR1 GTSNPN, CDR2 SVGIG (reference sequence). CDR3 length: 15 amino acids. V shed 2 bases and J 3 bases; nucleotides not matched to a gene: 10. CDR3 in amino acids: CAWSTQAGSHYEQYF. CDR3 nucleotide sequence: TGTGCCTGGAGTACTCAAGCGGGATCACACTACGAGCAGTACTTC.

This clonotype is judged medium-sized. The chain employs TRBV11-1 and TRBJ2-6, with D perhaps TRBD2 (7 bases). Germline lookup yields CDR1 SGHAT and CDR2 FQDESV (reference sequence). V lost 2 bases and J lost 4, with 15 bases in between. CDR3 size: 17 residues. CDR3 coding DNA: TGTGCCAGCAGCTTAAGAACAGGGACTACGGGGGCCAACGTCCTGACTTTC. Translating gives CASSLRTGTTGANVLTF. The complete variable domain, with remaining parts taken from reference TRBV11-1 and TRBJ2-6, reads EAEVAQSPRYKITEKSQAVAFWCDPISGHATLYWYRQILGQGPELLVQFQDESVVDDSQLPKDRFSAERLKGVDSTLKIQPAELGDSAMYLCASSLRTGTTGANVLTFGAGSRLTVL.

This rearrangement joins TRBV12-3 or TRBV12-4 to TRBJ1-1; D is perhaps TRBD1 (5 bases). Deletions cut 2 bases from V and 4 bases from J, with 11 bases between. This CDR3 is 14 amino acids long. This CDR3 is CASSLTGTSTEAFF. CDR3 nucleotide sequence: TGTGCCAGCAGTTTAACAGGTACGAGCACTGAAGCTTTCTTT.

This clonotype was observed a handful of times. This sequence joins TRBV11-2 and TRBJ2-5; D may be TRBD1 or TRBD2 (7 bases each). CDR1 is SGHAT, CDR2 FQNNGV, per germline. The CDR3 runs 13 residues. V lost 5 bases and J lost 4, with 11 bases in between. Here the CDR3 reads CASSPGGGETQYF. In nucleotides, the CDR3 is TGTGCCAGCAGCCCAGGGGGGGGAGAGACCCAGTACTTC.

This clonotype was detected a few times. V usage is TRBV7-9 and J usage is TRBJ1-5; 7 bases are shared with TRBD1. There are 14 residues in the CDR3. With V trimmed by 5 bases and J by 4 bases, 5 bases remained unmatched. The germline gives CDR1 SEHNR, CDR2 FQNEAQ (reference sequence). In DNA form, the CDR3 reads TGTGCCAGCAGCCAAGGGACAGCTAATCAGCCCCAGCATTTT. It yields the protein CASSQGTANQPQHF.

This clonotype is labeled as medium-sized. The rearrangement links TRBV7-2 to TRBJ2-7, with 14 bases fitting TRBD2. J lost 8 bases, V lost 5 bases, and 11 bases had no gene match. CDR3 length: 16 amino acids. Germline V lookup: CDR1 SGHTA, CDR2 FQGNSA. CDR3 sequence: CASSPQTGTSGSKQYF. The CDR3 DNA follows: TGTGCCAGCAGCCCACAGACCGGGACTAGCGGGAGTAAGCAGTACTTC. The variable domain in full, completed from reference TRBV7-2 and TRBJ2-7, reads GAGVSQSPSNKVTEKGKDVELRCDPISGHTALYWYRQSLGQGLEFLIYFQGNSAPDKSGLPSDRFSAERTGGSVSTLTIQRTQQEDSAVYLCASSPQTGTSGSKQYFGPGTRLTVT.

A few counts support this clonotype. The rearrangement uses TRBV6-5 and TRBJ1-2; a weak D match, TRBD1 (6 bases). Trimming left V 6 bases short and J 8 bases short, with 13 bases between. The V gene's germline CDR1 is MNHEY and CDR2 SVGAGI. The CDR3 is 12 amino acids. Written as DNA, the CDR3 is TGTGCCAGCAGCCTCCCAGGGGAAGGCTACACCTTC. Its protein is CASSLPGEGYTF.

By share, this clonotype ranks as medium-sized (0.01 to 0.1%). This chain connects TRBV12-3 or TRBV12-4 to TRBJ2-7; TRBD2 matches at 11 bases. V was clipped by 6 bases and J by 9 bases; unmatched bases: 10. The CDR3 length is 14 residues. The CDR3, as DNA: TGTGCCAGCAGCCCTGCACTAGCGGGAGCTGGGCAGTACTTC. Translation gives CASSPALAGAGQYF.

By sample fraction, this clonotype is medium-sized (0.01 to 0.1%). The rearrangement joins TRBV25-1 to TRBJ1-2; 8 bases agree with TRBD1. Per the germline V gene, CDR1 is MGHDK and CDR2 is SYGVNS. J gave up 4 bases and V 6 bases, and 7 bases lay outside the gene matches. The CDR3 length is 14 residues. CDR3 residues: CASSQQGDSYGYTF. The CDR3 DNA follows: TGTGCCAGCAGCCAACAGGGGGACAGCTATGGCTACACCTTC.

A few counts support this clonotype. This sequence joins TRBV6-2 or TRBV6-3 and TRBJ2-4, with D tentatively TRBD2 (5 bases). The CDR3 sequence is 15 residues long. V lost 9 bases and J lost 1, with 16 bases in between. CDR1 and CDR2 (germline): MNHEY, SVGEGT. For the CDR3, the DNA is TGTGCCAGTCGGCAGGCGGGTGCGGCCAAAAACATTCAGTACTTC. It codes for CASRQAGAAKNIQYF.

Within the sample, this clonotype is medium-sized. The chain employs TRBV30 and TRBJ1-5, with 7 bases identical to TRBD1. This CDR3 comprises 16 residues. Germline loops: CDR1 GTSNPN, CDR2 SVGIG (reference sequence). With V trimmed by 5 bases and J by 6 bases, 16 bases remained unmatched. The DNA for the CDR3 is TGTGCCTGGGGGGGCAAGGGGCCCAGGGGGAGTCAGCCCCAGCATTTT. Amino acids: CAWGGKGPRGSQPQHF.